Listed here are 27 T cell receptor beta chains from one sample, sequenced in a study of OX40 agonist ivuxolimab in advanced cancers. TCRdb's copy holds only in-frame clones and misses some; the assay was immunoSEQ multiplex PCR. The sample lists more than 80,000 clones; 70% to 90% were seen once. The sample in question was CD4+ or CD8+ T cells sorted from blood, obtained in a trial of the OX40 agonist ivuxolimab. The receptors here all came from an adult with an advanced solid tumor such as melanoma, head and neck, liver or kidney cancer.

V usage is TRBV9 and J usage is TRBJ1-4; D is perhaps TRBD1 (5 bases). Trimming shortened V by 5 bases and J by 0 bases, and 17 bases separated the two germline ends. The germline gives CDR1 SGDLS, CDR2 YYNGEE. The CDR3 is made up of 17 amino acids. The CDR3 DNA is TGTGCCAGCAGTGGCGGTCAGGGTGTTGCAACTAATGAAAAACTGTTTTTT. It is translated as CASSGGQGVATNEKLFF.

The chain has TRBV11-2 and TRBJ1-1; D ambiguous. Germline V gene lookup returns CDR1 SGHAT and CDR2 FQNNGV. CDR3 length: 14 amino acids. The V gene lost 6 bases and the J gene lost 6 bases, with 17 bases spanning the gap. The DNA for the CDR3 is TGTGCCAGCAGACCCGGATCATCGAAGGCTGAAGCTTTCTTT. Translating gives CASRPGSSKAEAFF.

The gene calls are TRBV5-4 and TRBJ2-5; weak D call: TRBD2 (5 bases). This CDR3 is built from 13 residues. The ends were cut back, 2 bases at V and 4 bases at J, with 9 bases in the middle. The V gene's germline CDR1 is SGHNT and CDR2 YYREEE (reference sequence). The CDR3 loop reads CASSFRAGETQYF. The DNA of the CDR3 is TGTGCCAGCAGCTTTAGGGCGGGAGAGACCCAGTACTTC.

The chain has TRBV7-9 and TRBJ2-7, with 13 nucleotides matching TRBD2. Germline V gene lookup returns CDR1 SEHNR and CDR2 FQNEAQ (reference sequence). The CDR3 runs 17 residues. The trim removed 3 bases at V and 4 bases at J, leaving 9 bases unmatched. The CDR3 DNA reads as TGTGCCAGCAGCTTTAACTACGGACTAGCGGGGGAGTACGAGCAGTACTTC. It specifies CASSFNYGLAGEYEQYF.

The chain couples TRBV19 to TRBJ2-2; D could derive from TRBD1 or TRBD2 (5 bases each). V lost 4 bases and J lost 2, with 11 bases in between. CDR3 length equals 15 residues. Germline assignment: CDR1 LNHDA and CDR2 SQIVND (reference sequence). Written as DNA, the CDR3 is TGTGCCAGTAGTAAAGGGACGGGAAACACCGGGGAGCTGTTTTTT. Its translation: CASSKGTGNTGELFF.

The CDR3 sequence is CASSLLSGDQPQHF. The DNA of the CDR3 is TGTGCCAGCAGCTTATTATCAGGGGATCAGCCCCAGCATTTT. The chain has TRBV7-8 and TRBJ1-5; D is possibly TRBD1 (6 bases). This CDR3 spans 14 amino acids. Trimming removed 2 bases at V and 5 bases at J, with 10 bases between. Germline V gene lookup returns CDR1 SGHVS and CDR2 FQNEAQ.

V is TRBV25-1 and J is TRBJ2-5, with 7 bases fitting TRBD1. The V segment lost 7 bases and the J segment 5 bases; nucleotides outside the gene matches: 13. Germline assignment: CDR1 MGHDK and CDR2 SYGVNS. This CDR3 region has 15 residues. The CDR3 bases are TGTGCCAGCAAAAGTCTCCGAGGCAGGGGGGAGACCCAGTACTTC. Amino acids: CASKSLRGRGETQYF. Using reference TRBV25-1 and TRBJ2-5 for the parts outside the CDR3, the full variable domain is EADIYQTPRYLVIGTGKKITLECSQTMGHDKMYWYQQDPGMELHLIHYSYGVNSTEKGDLSSESTVSRIRTEHFPLTLESARPSHTSQYLCASKSLRGRGETQYFGPGTRLLVL.

The chain links TRBV6-6 to TRBJ2-5; D could derive from TRBD1 or TRBD2 (7 bases each). The CDR3 spans 15 residues. V gave up 11 bases and J gave up 5 bases, with 24 bases separating them. Germline values: CDR1 MNHNY, CDR2 SVGAGI (reference sequence). CDR3: CAGGGAGGHRETQYF. In nucleotides, the CDR3 is TGTGCCGGTGGGGGGGCAGGGGGTCACAGGGAGACCCAGTACTTC.

The genes are TRBV6-1 and TRBJ2-1, with TRBD2 identical over 10 bases. This CDR3 is built from 16 residues. Germline V gene sequence: CDR1 MNHNS, CDR2 SASEGT. J gave up 8 bases and V 2 bases, and 9 bases lay outside the gene matches. The CDR3 nucleotides read TGTGCCAGCAGTGAAAGGGCCAGCGGGAGGGCCGATGAGCAGTTCTTC. Translated: CASSERASGRADEQFF.

V gene TRBV10-2 combines with J gene TRBJ2-5, with 7 nucleotides matching TRBD1. Losses at the gene ends were 6 bases for V and 5 bases for J; bases not matched to a gene: 6. CDR3 length: 13 residues. CDR1 is WSHSY, CDR2 SAAADI, per germline. CDR3 region: CASSSTGKETQYF. The CDR3 nucleotides read TGCGCCAGCAGCTCGACAGGGAAGGAGACCCAGTACTTC.

J is TRBJ2-7 and V is TRBV6-5; D not certain. V lost 5 bases and J 3 bases, leaving 14 bases between the germline ends. Germline loops: CDR1 MNHEY, CDR2 SVGAGI. The CDR3 has 14 amino acids. The CDR3 DNA is TGTGCCAGCAGTGGCGGAGAGTTAGACTACGAGCAGTACTTC. Translation: CASSGGELDYEQYF.

This chain connects TRBV7-3 to TRBJ1-2; 7 positions agree with TRBD1. This CDR3 has 15 residues. V gave up 4 bases and J gave up 6 bases; unmatched junction bases: 11. Germline values: CDR1 SGHTA, CDR2 FQGTGA. CDR3 residues: CASSSQTTGRDGYTF. The CDR3 DNA sequence: TGTGCCAGCAGCTCCCAGACGACAGGGCGGGATGGCTACACCTTC.

The gene calls are TRBV7-9 and TRBJ1-2; D not certain. In germline, CDR1 is SEHNR, CDR2 FQNEAQ (reference sequence). This CDR3 contains 16 residues. V gave up 4 bases and J gave up 2 bases, with 17 bases separating them. This chain's CDR3 is CASSSNLGSVNYGYTF. The CDR3 coding sequence is TGTGCCAGCAGCTCCAATTTAGGATCCGTGAACTATGGCTACACCTTC. Together with reference TRBV7-9 and TRBJ1-2, the CDR3 gives the full variable domain: DTGVSQNPRHKITKRGQNVTFRCDPISEHNRLYWYRQTLGQGPEFLTYFQNEAQLEKSRLLSDRFSAERPKGSFSTLEIQRTEQGDSAMYLCASSSNLGSVNYGYTFGSGTRLTVV.

The chain employs TRBV11-3 and TRBJ2-5; 8 nucleotides match TRBD1. CDR3 length: 14 residues. Germline CDR1 and CDR2: SGHNT and YENEEA. J gave up 2 bases and V 5 bases, and 4 bases lay outside the gene matches. CDR3 sequence reads: CASSPRDRQETQYF. Here the CDR3 DNA reads TGTGCCAGCAGCCCTAGGGACAGGCAAGAGACCCAGTACTTC.

CDR3 residues: CASSGKTRYEQYF. CDR3 coding DNA: TGTGCCAGCAGTGGGAAGACTCGCTACGAGCAGTACTTC. The chain couples TRBV27 to TRBJ2-7; D uncertain. Germline values: CDR1 MNHEY, CDR2 SMNVEV (reference sequence). The CDR3 is 13 amino acids. V dropped 5 bases and J dropped 3 bases, with 11 bases sitting between them.

This clone was observed a few times. The junction and the germline gene differ at one end; a read error may be behind it. J is TRBJ2-6 and V is TRBV7-7, with TRBD1 as a possible D gene (6 bases). From germline, CDR1 is SSHAT and CDR2 FNYEAQ (reference sequence). The CDR3 has 17 residues. In nucleotides, the CDR3 is TGTGCCAGCAGCTCGAACAGGGTCCTGGAAGGGGACAACGTCCTGACTTTC. It encodes CASSSNRVLEGDNVLTF.

The V and J genes are TRBV15 and TRBJ2-3; D call uncertain. This CDR3 has 14 amino acids. CDR1 and CDR2 from the germline V gene are LNHNV and YYDKDF (reference sequence). Trimming cost V 0 bases and J 0 bases, with 4 bases left between them. The CDR3, as DNA: TGTGCCACCAGCAGAGATTTCAGCACAGATACGCAGTATTTT. The encoded protein is CATSRDFSTDTQYF. Looking up the rest from reference TRBV15 and TRBJ2-3 gives the full variable domain: DAMVIQNPRYQVTQFGKPVTLSCSQTLNHNVMYWYQQKSSQAPKLLFHYYDKDFNNEADTPDNFQSRRPNTSFCFLDIRSPGLGDTAMYLCATSRDFSTDTQYFGPGTRLTVL.

This chain joins TRBV5-1 and TRBJ1-3; 7 bases match TRBD1. J gave up 0 bases and V 0 bases, and 3 bases lay outside the gene matches. CDR3 length equals 16 residues. Germline-derived CDR1 and CDR2 are SGHRS and YFSETQ. The CDR3 nucleotides read TGCGCCAGCAGCTTGGGAGGGGGCCACTCTGGAAACACCATATATTTT. This gives the protein CASSLGGGHSGNTIYF.

V usage is TRBV7-6 and J usage is TRBJ2-2; D gene uncertain. Trimming left V 2 bases short and J 2 bases short, with 12 bases between. This CDR3 is 16 amino acids long. Germline CDR1 reads SGHVS; CDR2 reads FNYEAQ. The CDR3 DNA follows: TGTGCCAGCAGCTTAATGGGCGGAGCAAACACCGGGGAGCTGTTTTTT. It translates to CASSLMGGANTGELFF. The full variable domain, completed using reference TRBV7-6 and TRBJ2-2, is GAGVSQSPRYKVTKRGQDVALRCDPISGHVSLYWYRQALGQGPEFLTYFNYEAQQDKSGLPNDRFSAERPEGSISTLTIQRTEQRDSAMYRCASSLMGGANTGELFFGEGSRLTVL.

This clone has only one observation. The chain uses TRBV27 and TRBJ2-5; 10 bases align to TRBD1. The length of the CDR3 is 15 residues. The V gene end was trimmed by 5 bases and the J gene end by 5 bases; junction bases not matched to a gene: 8. The germline CDR1 and CDR2 sequences are MNHEY and SMNVEV (reference sequence). As DNA, the CDR3 is TGTGCCAGCAGTGTTACGGGACAGGGGTTTGAGACCCAGTACTTC. It specifies CASSVTGQGFETQYF.

The gene calls are TRBV29-1 and TRBJ2-7; 7 bases match TRBD2. J was trimmed by 3 bases and V by 1 base; bases with no gene match: 6. There are 14 residues in the CDR3. Germline CDR1 reads SQVTM; CDR2 reads ANQGSEA. The CDR3 reads CSVEGPGGGYEQYF. Here the CDR3 DNA reads TGCAGCGTTGAAGGGCCAGGCGGGGGCTACGAGCAGTACTTC.

The J gene is TRBJ2-4, the V gene TRBV15, with 10 positions matching TRBD2. Germline V gives CDR1 LNHNV, CDR2 YYDKDF (reference sequence). Trimming removed 1 base from V and 0 bases from J; junction bases left unmatched: 3. This CDR3 has 17 residues. CDR3 bases: TGTGCCACCAGCAGAGGGACTAGCGGAGTAGCCAAAAACATTCAGTACTTC. The encoded protein is CATSRGTSGVAKNIQYF.

V and J are TRBV6-1 and TRBJ2-7; 10 bases match TRBD1. CDR1 is MNHNS, CDR2 SASEGT, per germline. The CDR3 is made up of 15 amino acids. V shed 8 bases and J 1 base; nucleotides not matched to a gene: 8. The DNA of the CDR3 is TGTGCCAGCGGAAGAGGACAGGGGGATTCCTACGAGCAGTACTTC. Protein product: CASGRGQGDSYEQYF.

This chain joins TRBV28 and TRBJ2-2; D remains ambiguous. This CDR3 is 15 amino acids long. Germline V gene lookup returns CDR1 MDHEN and CDR2 SYDVKM. With 2 bases removed from V and 4 bases from J, the gap between germline ends came to 11 bases. This chain's CDR3 is CASSLDILLTGELFF. CDR3 DNA: TGTGCCAGCAGTTTAGATATATTGCTCACCGGGGAGCTGTTTTTT.

The chain has TRBV4-2 and TRBJ1-2, with D perhaps TRBD1 (6 bases). The germline V gene encodes CDR1 LGHNA and CDR2 YNFKEQ. V was cut by 1 base and J by 7 bases, with 13 bases left in between. CDR3 length equals 14 residues. CDR3 sequence (DNA): TGTGCCAGCAGCCAAGGAACAGGGACGAGTGGCTACACCTTC. Protein product: CASSQGTGTSGYTF.

With regard to this clone: Other DNA sequences of this sample code for an identical CDR3. The chain has TRBV5-1 and TRBJ2-2, with D perhaps TRBD2 (5 bases). The CDR3 loop spans 14 amino acids. V was cut by 0 bases and J by 4 bases, with 7 bases left in between. CDR1 SGHRS and CDR2 YFSETQ come from the germline V gene. CDR3 residues: CASSLVGVTGELFF. CDR3 DNA sequence: TGCGCCAGCAGCTTGGTGGGAGTCACCGGGGAGCTGTTTTTT.

V is TRBV9 and J is TRBJ1-3, with 7 positions matching TRBD1. CDR3 length equals 14 residues. Looked up from germline, CDR1 is SGDLS and CDR2 is YYNGEE. The junction had 4 bases not matched to a gene; V was cut back by 4 bases and J by 3 bases. Written as DNA, the CDR3 is TGTGCCAGCAGCCTTGACAGGGATGGAAACACCATATATTTT. It yields the protein CASSLDRDGNTIYF.